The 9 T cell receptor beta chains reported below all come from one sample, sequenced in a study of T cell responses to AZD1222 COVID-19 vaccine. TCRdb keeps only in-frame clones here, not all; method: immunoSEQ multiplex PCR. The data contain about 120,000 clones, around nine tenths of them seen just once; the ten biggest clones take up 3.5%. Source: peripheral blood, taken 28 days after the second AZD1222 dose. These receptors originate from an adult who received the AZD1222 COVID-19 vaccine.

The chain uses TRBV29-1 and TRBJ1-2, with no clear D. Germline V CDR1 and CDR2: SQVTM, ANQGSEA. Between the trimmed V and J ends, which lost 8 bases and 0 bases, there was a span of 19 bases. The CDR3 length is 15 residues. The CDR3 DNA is TGCAGCTTCAGCCGCGGAGCTACTTCTAACTATGGCTACACCTTC. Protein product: CSFSRGATSNYGYTF.

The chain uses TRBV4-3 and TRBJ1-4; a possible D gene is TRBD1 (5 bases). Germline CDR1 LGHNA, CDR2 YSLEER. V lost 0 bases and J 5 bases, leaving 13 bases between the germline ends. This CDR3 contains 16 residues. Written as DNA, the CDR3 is TGCGCCAGCAGCCAAGAGGGGACCCCCCGGAATGAAAAACTGTTTTTT. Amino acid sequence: CASSQEGTPRNEKLFF.

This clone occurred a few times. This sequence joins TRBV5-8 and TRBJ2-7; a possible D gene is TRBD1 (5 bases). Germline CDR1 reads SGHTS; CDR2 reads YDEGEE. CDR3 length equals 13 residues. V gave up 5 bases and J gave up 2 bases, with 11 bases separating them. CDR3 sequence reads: CASRLTATYEQYF. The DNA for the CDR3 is TGTGCCAGCAGATTGACAGCCACCTACGAGCAGTACTTC.

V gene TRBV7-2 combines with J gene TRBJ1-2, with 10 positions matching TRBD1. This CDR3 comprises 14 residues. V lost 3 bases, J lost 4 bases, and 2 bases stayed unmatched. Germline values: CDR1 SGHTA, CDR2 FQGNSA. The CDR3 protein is CASSFGQGVYGYTF. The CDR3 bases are TGTGCCAGCAGCTTCGGACAGGGGGTCTATGGCTACACCTTC.

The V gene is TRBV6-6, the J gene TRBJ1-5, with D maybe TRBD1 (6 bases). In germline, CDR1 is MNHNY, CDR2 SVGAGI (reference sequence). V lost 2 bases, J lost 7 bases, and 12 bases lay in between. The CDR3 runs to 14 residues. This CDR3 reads CASSYTTGLQPQHF. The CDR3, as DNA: TGTGCCAGCAGTTACACAACAGGGCTACAGCCCCAGCATTTT.

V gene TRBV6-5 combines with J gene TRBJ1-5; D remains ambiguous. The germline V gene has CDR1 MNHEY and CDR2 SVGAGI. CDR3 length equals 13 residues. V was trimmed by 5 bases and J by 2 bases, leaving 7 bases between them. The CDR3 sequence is CASSTDGNQPQHF. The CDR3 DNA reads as TGTGCCAGCAGTACGGACGGCAATCAGCCCCAGCATTTT.

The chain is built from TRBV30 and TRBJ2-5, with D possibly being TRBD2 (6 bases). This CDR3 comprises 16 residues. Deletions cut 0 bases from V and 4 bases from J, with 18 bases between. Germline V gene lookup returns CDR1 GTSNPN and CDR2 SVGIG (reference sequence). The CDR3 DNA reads TGTGCCTGGAGTGTATGGGCTCCCGGGAGAGGAGAGACCCAGTACTTC. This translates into CAWSVWAPGRGETQYF.

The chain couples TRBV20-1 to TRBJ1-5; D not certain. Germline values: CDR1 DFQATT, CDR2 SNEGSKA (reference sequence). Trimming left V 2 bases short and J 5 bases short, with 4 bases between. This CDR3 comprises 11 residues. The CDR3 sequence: CSARSDQPQHF. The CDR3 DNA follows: TGCAGTGCTAGATCAGATCAGCCCCAGCATTTT.

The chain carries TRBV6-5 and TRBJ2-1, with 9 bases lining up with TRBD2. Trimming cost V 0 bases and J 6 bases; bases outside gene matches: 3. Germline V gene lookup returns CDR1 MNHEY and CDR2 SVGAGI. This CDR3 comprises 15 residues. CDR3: CASSYSRREGNEQFF. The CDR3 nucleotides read TGTGCCAGCAGTTACTCGAGGCGGGAGGGCAATGAGCAGTTCTTC.